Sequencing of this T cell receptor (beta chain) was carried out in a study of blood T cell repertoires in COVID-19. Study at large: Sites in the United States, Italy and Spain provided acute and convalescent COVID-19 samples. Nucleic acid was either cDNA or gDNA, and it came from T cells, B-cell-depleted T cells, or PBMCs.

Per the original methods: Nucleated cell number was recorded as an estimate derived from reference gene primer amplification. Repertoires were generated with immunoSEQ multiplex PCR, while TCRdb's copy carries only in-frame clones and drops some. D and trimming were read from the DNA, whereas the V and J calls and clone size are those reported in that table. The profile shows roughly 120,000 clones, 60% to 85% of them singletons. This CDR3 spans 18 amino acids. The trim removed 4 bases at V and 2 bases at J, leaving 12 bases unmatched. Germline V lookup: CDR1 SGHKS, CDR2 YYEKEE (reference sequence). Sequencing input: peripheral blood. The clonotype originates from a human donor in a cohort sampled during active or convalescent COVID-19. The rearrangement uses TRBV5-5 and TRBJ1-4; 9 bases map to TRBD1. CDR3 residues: CASSRDHNRGHTNEKLFF. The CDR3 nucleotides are TGTGCCAGCAGCCGGGACCACAACAGGGGGCACACTAATGAAAAACTGTTTTTT.